Included here is one T cell receptor (beta chain) sequence, with context. Per the germline V gene, CDR1 is SGHTA and CDR2 is FQGNSA. This CDR3 spans 15 amino acids. Deletions cut 1 base from V and 0 bases from J, with 4 bases between. This record comes from a study of blood T cell dynamics during melanoma immunotherapy. Study at large: Metastatic melanoma patients received first-line pembrolizumab or nivolumab plus ipilimumab.

Each bulk PBMC sample had approximately 0.35 ug DNA loaded. The method was immunoSEQ multiplex PCR; TCRdb's version includes in-frame clones alone and lacks a portion of them. The sample lists 14,000 or so clones; just over 85% were seen once. Described time point: pre-treatment baseline. Response was assessed by RECIST 1.1 at 12 weeks, except a couple of rapid progressors. No patient had earlier systemic cancer treatment, concurrent immunosuppressants, or another active cancer. The J gene is TRBJ2-6, the V gene TRBV7-2; D not resolved. The clonotype comes from a human donor with melanoma. The starting material was blood, obtained from a patient treated with checkpoint blockade. CDR3: CASSLGSSGANVLTF. The CDR3 DNA sequence: TGTGCCAGCAGCTTAGGTAGCTCTGGGGCCAACGTCCTGACTTTC.